The 15 T cell receptor beta chains below all came from one sample that was sequenced in a study of cytomegalovirus exposure and HLA in healthy donors. PCR used 60 Vbeta primers and 13 Jbeta primers. Sequenced by immunoSEQ multiplex PCR; TCRdb stores in-frame clones only, minus some. The table lists 120,000 to 150,000 clones, approximately 80% of them singletons. Sequencing used PBMCs. The receptors derive from a woman between 40 and 50 years old in good health and CMV-seronegative.

The V and J genes are TRBV30 and TRBJ1-2; 7 nucleotides agree with TRBD1. The CDR3 length is 13 residues. Germline V gene data show CDR1 as GTSNPN and CDR2 as SVGIG (reference sequence). Trimming cost V 5 bases and J 4 bases; bases outside gene matches: 7. The CDR3 sequence is CAWGLQGSYGYTF. The CDR3 region has the DNA TGTGCCTGGGGCCTACAGGGGTCCTATGGCTACACCTTC. Supplemented by reference TRBV30 and TRBJ1-2, the full variable domain reads SQTIHQWPATLVQPVGSPLSLECTVEGTSNPNLYWYRQAAGRGLQLLFYSVGIGQISSEVPQNLSASRPQDRQFILSSKKLLLSDSGFYLCAWGLQGSYGYTFGSGTRLTVV.

The genes are TRBV5-1 and TRBJ2-2; TRBD1 aligns across 9 bases. In germline, CDR1 is SGHRS, CDR2 YFSETQ. The CDR3 has 15 amino acids. V shed 4 bases, J shed 5 bases, and the junction held 6 bases outside the gene matches. As DNA, the CDR3 is TGCGCCAGCAGCGTCGGGACAGGGAGGACCGGGGAGCTGTTTTTT. The encoded protein is CASSVGTGRTGELFF.

V usage is TRBV10-2 and J usage is TRBJ2-1, with a possible D match to TRBD2 (7 bases). Germline V CDR1 and CDR2: WSHSY, SAAADI. V was pared by 10 bases and J by 10 bases, with 20 bases between. This CDR3 has 13 residues. CDR3 sequence (DNA): TGCGCCACCCAGAAACGGGGGGCTGGGGAGCAGTTCTTC. Residues: CATQKRGAGEQFF.

The rearrangement links TRBV6-1 to TRBJ1-1; no firm D call. The CDR3 runs 17 residues. Germline V CDR1 and CDR2: MNHNS, SASEGT. V was trimmed by 1 base and J by 3 bases, leaving 18 bases between them. The CDR3 nucleotides read TGTGCCAGCAGTGAAGACTATAATCGGGGTTCGGACACTGAAGCTTTCTTT. Protein product: CASSEDYNRGSDTEAFF.

This clone was observed a single time. The CDR3 DNA reads as TGTGCCAGCAGCGTAGAGGGACTCTTGGACCGCGAGCAGTACTTC. This encodes CASSVEGLLDREQYF. The chain is built from TRBV9 and TRBJ2-7; a weak D match, TRBD2 (6 bases). The V gene's germline CDR1 is SGDLS and CDR2 YYNGEE. The CDR3 is 15 residues long. Deletions cut 0 bases from V and 6 bases from J, with 16 bases between.

This clone came up a few times. The chain joins TRBV18 to TRBJ1-2; D gene ambiguous. The CDR3 runs 14 residues. V was pared by 4 bases and J by 5 bases, with 14 bases between. The germline gives CDR1 KGHSH, CDR2 LQKENI. Here the CDR3 DNA reads TGTGCCAGCTCACAAGACAAGTTAGGATATGGCTACACCTTC. Amino acid sequence: CASSQDKLGYGYTF.

This clone was recorded only once. The chain recombines TRBV2 with TRBJ2-5; 8 positions agree with TRBD2. Per the germline V gene, CDR1 is SNHLY and CDR2 is FYNNEI. This CDR3 spans 14 amino acids. J lost 8 bases, V lost 6 bases, and 11 bases had no gene match. This chain's CDR3 is CASRETSAAGTQYF. The CDR3 DNA follows: TGTGCCAGCAGGGAGACTAGCGCCGCAGGAACCCAGTACTTC.

A word on this clone: Different DNA sequences within this sample yield the same CDR3. The V call is TRBV29-1, the J call TRBJ1-1; D is possibly TRBD1 (6 bases). The CDR3 sequence is 13 residues long. V dropped 0 bases and J dropped 1 base, with 6 bases sitting between them. Germline V gives CDR1 SQVTM, CDR2 ANQGSEA. CDR3 region: CSVEDRGNTEAFF. Here the CDR3 DNA reads TGCAGCGTTGAAGACAGGGGGAACACTGAAGCTTTCTTT.

The genes are TRBV28 and TRBJ1-6, with D unresolved. Germline V gene data show CDR1 as MDHEN and CDR2 as SYDVKM. This CDR3 spans 16 amino acids. The V end was cut by 3 bases, the J end by 10 bases, with 19 bases between. CDR3 region: CASSFTVPVFESPLHF. In DNA form, the CDR3 reads TGTGCCAGCAGTTTTACGGTACCGGTTTTTGAATCACCCCTCCACTTT.

This chain joins TRBV6-1 and TRBJ2-7; tentative D call: TRBD2 (6 bases). CDR3 length: 13 residues. Germline assignment: CDR1 MNHNS and CDR2 SASEGT. V was pared by 3 bases and J by 6 bases, with 12 bases between. The CDR3 bases are TGTGCCAGCAGTGAGGTTGGGGGAGGCGAGCAGTACTTC. It specifies CASSEVGGGEQYF.

The CDR3 is CASGDREFPNYGYTF. The CDR3 bases are TGTGCCAGCGGGGACAGGGAGTTTCCCAACTATGGCTACACCTTC. The rearrangement links TRBV19 to TRBJ1-2, with TRBD1 matching 9 bases. V trimming: 9 bases; J trimming: 2 bases; junction bases outside the gene matches: 10. The germline CDR1 and CDR2 sequences are LNHDA and SQIVND (reference sequence). The CDR3 totals 15 residues.

This clone has only a few counts. CDR3 in DNA: TGTGCCAGCATTAACGGCCGGGACAGGGGTTTTACTGAAGCTTTCTTT. Translated: CASINGRDRGFTEAFF. The chain is built from TRBV28 and TRBJ1-1, with TRBD1 matching over 10 bases. Germline values: CDR1 MDHEN, CDR2 SYDVKM. Trimming at V came to 7 bases and at J to 5 bases, leaving 13 bases not matched to a gene. The CDR3 contains 16 residues.

V and J are TRBV28 and TRBJ1-2; D gene ambiguous. This CDR3 is built from 15 residues. V lost 4 bases, J lost 0 bases, and 12 bases lay in between. CDR1 is MDHEN, CDR2 SYDVKM, per germline. The CDR3 DNA sequence: TGTGCCAGCAGTTCCCCCCGCAGGACTAACTATGGCTACACCTTC. This sequence encodes CASSSPRRTNYGYTF.

The chain links TRBV18 to TRBJ2-1, with no clear D. The germline V gene has CDR1 KGHSH and CDR2 LQKENI. The CDR3 is 14 residues long. Trimming shortened V by 3 bases and J by 0 bases, and 6 bases separated the two germline ends. The DNA of the CDR3 is TGTGCCAGCTCACCCTTAAACTCCTACAATGAGCAGTTCTTC. It specifies CASSPLNSYNEQFF. Full variable domain (missing parts from reference TRBV18 and TRBJ2-1): NAGVMQNPRHLVRRRGQEARLRCSPMKGHSHVYWYRQLPEEGLKFMVYLQKENIIDESGMPKERFSAEFPKEGPSILRIQQVVRGDSAAYFCASSPLNSYNEQFFGPGTRLTVL.

The rearrangement uses TRBV28 and TRBJ1-4, with a tentative D call TRBD1 (6 bases). The germline gives CDR1 MDHEN, CDR2 SYDVKM. The V and J ends lost 8 bases and 1 base respectively, with 11 bases between them. The CDR3 contains 14 residues. CDR3 DNA sequence: TGTGCCAGCCTTAGAGGGGGAACTAATGAAAAACTGTTTTTT. It specifies CASLRGGTNEKLFF.